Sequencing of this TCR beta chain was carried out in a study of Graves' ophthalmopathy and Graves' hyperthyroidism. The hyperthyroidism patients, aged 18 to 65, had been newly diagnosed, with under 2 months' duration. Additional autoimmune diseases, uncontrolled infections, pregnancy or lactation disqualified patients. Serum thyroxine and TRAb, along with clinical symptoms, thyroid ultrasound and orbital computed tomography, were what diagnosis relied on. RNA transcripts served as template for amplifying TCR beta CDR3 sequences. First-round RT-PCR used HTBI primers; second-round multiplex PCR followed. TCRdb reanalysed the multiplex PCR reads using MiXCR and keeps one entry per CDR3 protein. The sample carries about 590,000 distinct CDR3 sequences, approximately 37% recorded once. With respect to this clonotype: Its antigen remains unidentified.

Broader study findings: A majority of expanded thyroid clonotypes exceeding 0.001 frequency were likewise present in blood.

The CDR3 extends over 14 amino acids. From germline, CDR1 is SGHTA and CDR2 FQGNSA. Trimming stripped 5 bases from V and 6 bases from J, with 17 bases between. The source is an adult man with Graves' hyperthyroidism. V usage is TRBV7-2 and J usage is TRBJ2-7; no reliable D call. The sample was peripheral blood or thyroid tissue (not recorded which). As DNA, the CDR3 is TGTGCCAGCAGCCCTCTTCAGTCCTACATCGAGCAGTACTTC. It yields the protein CASSPLQSYIEQYF.